This TCR beta chain is from a study of regulatory T cells in long-lasting Graves disease. Germline CDR1 and CDR2: GTSNPN and SVGIG (reference sequence). The CDR3 spans 11 residues. V was trimmed by 6 bases and J by 2 bases, leaving 7 bases between them. The authors built TCR beta libraries using iRepertoire HTBI primers and Arm-PCR of CDR3 regions. MiXCR, applied by TCRdb to the multiplex PCR reads, yields one record per CDR3 protein. The sample includes 440,000 or so distinct CDR3 sequences, just under 15% seen only once; the top ten take over 15%. The time point was: newly diagnosed GD, antithyroid drugs for less than 3 months. The TCR library was made from RNA that had been extracted from PBMCs in TRIzol. This clonotype was counted many times. These data are also associated with another study on T cells in Graves' hyperthyroidism and ophthalmopathy.

Sequenced material: peripheral blood mononuclear cells (PBMCs), taken at new diagnosis, from a patient treated with antithyroid drugs. The chain carries TRBV30 and TRBJ1-2; D is unclear. The TCR was taken from a woman aged 25 to 45 with Graves disease. CDR3 protein: CACGRNYGYTF. The CDR3 region has the DNA TGTGCCTGTGGCAGGAACTATGGCTACACCTTC.